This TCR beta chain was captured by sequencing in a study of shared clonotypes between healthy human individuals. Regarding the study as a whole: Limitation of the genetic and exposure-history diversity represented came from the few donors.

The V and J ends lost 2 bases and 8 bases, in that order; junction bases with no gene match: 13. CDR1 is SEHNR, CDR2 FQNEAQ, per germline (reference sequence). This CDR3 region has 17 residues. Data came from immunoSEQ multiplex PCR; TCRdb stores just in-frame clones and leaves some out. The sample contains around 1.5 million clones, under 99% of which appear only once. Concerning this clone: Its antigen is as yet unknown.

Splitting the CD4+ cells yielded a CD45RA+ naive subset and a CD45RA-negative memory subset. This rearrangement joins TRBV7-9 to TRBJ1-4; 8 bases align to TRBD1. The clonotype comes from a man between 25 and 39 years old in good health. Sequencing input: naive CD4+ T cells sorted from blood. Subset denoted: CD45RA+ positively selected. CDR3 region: CASSLPRDRGFSEKLFF. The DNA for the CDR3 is TGTGCCAGCAGCTTACCTCGAGACAGGGGTTTTAGCGAAAAACTGTTTTTT.